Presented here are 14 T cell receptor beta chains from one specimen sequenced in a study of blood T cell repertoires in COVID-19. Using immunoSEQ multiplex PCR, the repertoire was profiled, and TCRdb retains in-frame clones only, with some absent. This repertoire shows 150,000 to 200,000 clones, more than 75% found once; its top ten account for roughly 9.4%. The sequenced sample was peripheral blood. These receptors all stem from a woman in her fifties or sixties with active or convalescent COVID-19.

The CDR3 protein is CASSLGGSRGGTQYF. CDR3 DNA: TGTGCCAGCAGCTTAGGGGGATCCCGGGGGGGAACCCAGTACTTC. The chain combines TRBV5-4 with TRBJ2-5, with 8 bases fitting TRBD2. The J segment lost 8 bases and the V segment lost 2 bases, leaving 11 bases of the junction unmatched. The CDR3 loop spans 15 amino acids. In germline, CDR1 is SGHNT, CDR2 YYREEE (reference sequence).

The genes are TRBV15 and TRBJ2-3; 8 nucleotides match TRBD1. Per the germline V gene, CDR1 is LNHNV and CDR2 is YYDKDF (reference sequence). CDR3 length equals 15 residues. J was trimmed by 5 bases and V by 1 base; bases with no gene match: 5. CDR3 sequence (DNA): TGTGCCACCAGCAGAGGGACAGGGTACATAGATACGCAGTATTTT. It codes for CATSRGTGYIDTQYF.

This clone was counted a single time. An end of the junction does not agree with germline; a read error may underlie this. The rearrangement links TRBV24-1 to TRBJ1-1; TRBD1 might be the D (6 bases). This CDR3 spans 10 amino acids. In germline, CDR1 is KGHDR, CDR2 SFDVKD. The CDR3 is CATSVRTEYF. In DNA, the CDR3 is TGTGCCACCAGTGTCCGGACAGAGTATTTT.

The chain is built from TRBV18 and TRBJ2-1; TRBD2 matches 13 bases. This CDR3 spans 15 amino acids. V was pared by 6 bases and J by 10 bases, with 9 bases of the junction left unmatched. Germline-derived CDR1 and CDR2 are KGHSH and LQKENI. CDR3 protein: CASSPGLAGVGEQFF. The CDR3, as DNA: TGTGCCAGCTCTCCAGGACTAGCGGGAGTTGGCGAGCAGTTCTTC.

CDR3 sequence (DNA): TGTGCCAGCAGCTTAGAGGTGGGGGCAGGCGAGCAGTACTTC. As protein: CASSLEVGAGEQYF. This chain joins TRBV11-1 and TRBJ2-7; weak D call: TRBD1 (6 bases). The V and J ends lost 1 base and 6 bases respectively, with 13 bases between them. The CDR3 is made up of 14 amino acids. Germline CDR1 and CDR2: SGHAT and FQDESV (reference sequence).

The CDR3 nucleotides are TGTGCCAGCAGTCCCTTGTCCAGAAGCGGGGGAGGCGAGCAGTACTTC. It encodes CASSPLSRSGGGEQYF. The V call is TRBV6-2 or TRBV6-3, the J call TRBJ2-7; 8 bases line up with TRBD2. The CDR3 consists of 16 residues. Trimming took 5 bases from V and 6 from J; bases not matched to a gene: 15. Germline V gene data show CDR1 as MNHEY and CDR2 as SVGEGT.

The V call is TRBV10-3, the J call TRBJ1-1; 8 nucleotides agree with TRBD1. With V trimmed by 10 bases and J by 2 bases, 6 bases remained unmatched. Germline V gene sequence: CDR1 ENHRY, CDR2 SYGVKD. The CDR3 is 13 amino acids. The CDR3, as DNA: TGTGCCACCGGCGACAGGGGAAACACTGAAGCTTTCTTT. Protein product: CATGDRGNTEAFF.

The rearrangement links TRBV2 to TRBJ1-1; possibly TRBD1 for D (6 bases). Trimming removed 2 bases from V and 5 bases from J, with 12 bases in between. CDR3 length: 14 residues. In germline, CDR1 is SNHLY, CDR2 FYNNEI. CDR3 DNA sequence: TGTGCCAGCAGTGAAAGCACAGGGTGGACTGAAGCTTTCTTT. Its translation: CASSESTGWTEAFF.

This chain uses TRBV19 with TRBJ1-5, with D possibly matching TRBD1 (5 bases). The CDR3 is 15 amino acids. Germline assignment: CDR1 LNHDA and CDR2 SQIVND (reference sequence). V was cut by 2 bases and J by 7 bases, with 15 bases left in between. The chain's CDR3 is CASSIISGERQPQHF. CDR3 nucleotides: TGTGCCAGTAGTATAATATCGGGGGAGAGGCAGCCCCAGCATTTT. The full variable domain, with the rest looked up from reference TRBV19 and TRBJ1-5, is DGGITQSPKYLFRKEGQNVTLSCEQNLNHDAMYWYRQDPGQGLRLIYYSQIVNDFQKGDIAEGYSVSREKKESFPLTVTSAQKNPTAFYLCASSIISGERQPQHFGDGTRLSIL.

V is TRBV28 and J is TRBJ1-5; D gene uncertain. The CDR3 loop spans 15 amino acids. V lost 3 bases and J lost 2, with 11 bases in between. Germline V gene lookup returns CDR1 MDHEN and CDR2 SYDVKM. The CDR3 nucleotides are TGTGCCAGCAGTTTCGAGGGTCTGGGCAATCAGCCCCAGCATTTT. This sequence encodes CASSFEGLGNQPQHF. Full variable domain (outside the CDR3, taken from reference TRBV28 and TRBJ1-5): DVKVTQSSRYLVKRTGEKVFLECVQDMDHENMFWYRQDPGLGLRLIYFSYDVKMKEKGDIPEGYSVSREKKERFSLILESASTNQTSMYLCASSFEGLGNQPQHFGDGTRLSIL.

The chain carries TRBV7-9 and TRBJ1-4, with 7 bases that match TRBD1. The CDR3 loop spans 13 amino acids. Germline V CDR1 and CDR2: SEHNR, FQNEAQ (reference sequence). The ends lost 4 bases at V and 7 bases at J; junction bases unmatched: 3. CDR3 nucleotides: TGTGCCAGCAGCTCGGGGACAGTTGAAAAACTGTTTTTT. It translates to CASSSGTVEKLFF.

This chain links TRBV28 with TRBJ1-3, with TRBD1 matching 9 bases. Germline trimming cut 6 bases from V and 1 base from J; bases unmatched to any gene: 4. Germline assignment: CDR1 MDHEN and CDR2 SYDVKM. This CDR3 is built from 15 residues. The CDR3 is CASSIGTGSGNTIYF. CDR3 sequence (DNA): TGTGCCAGCAGCATTGGGACAGGGTCTGGAAACACCATATATTTT.

The CDR3 loop reads CASSLRASTDTQYF. The CDR3 DNA sequence: TGTGCCAGCAGCTTGCGGGCTAGCACAGATACGCAGTATTTT. The J gene is TRBJ2-3, the V gene TRBV7-6; D is perhaps TRBD2 (5 bases). This CDR3 region has 14 residues. Germline V gene sequence: CDR1 SGHVS, CDR2 FNYEAQ. Trimming removed 3 bases at V and 0 bases at J, with 7 bases between.

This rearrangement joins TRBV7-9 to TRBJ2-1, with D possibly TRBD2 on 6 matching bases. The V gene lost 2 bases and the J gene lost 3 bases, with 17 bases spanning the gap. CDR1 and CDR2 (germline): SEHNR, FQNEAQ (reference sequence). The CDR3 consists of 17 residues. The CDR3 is CASSLIGLDSGYNEQFF. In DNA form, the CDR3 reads TGTGCCAGCAGCTTAATCGGATTAGATAGCGGCTACAATGAGCAGTTCTTC.